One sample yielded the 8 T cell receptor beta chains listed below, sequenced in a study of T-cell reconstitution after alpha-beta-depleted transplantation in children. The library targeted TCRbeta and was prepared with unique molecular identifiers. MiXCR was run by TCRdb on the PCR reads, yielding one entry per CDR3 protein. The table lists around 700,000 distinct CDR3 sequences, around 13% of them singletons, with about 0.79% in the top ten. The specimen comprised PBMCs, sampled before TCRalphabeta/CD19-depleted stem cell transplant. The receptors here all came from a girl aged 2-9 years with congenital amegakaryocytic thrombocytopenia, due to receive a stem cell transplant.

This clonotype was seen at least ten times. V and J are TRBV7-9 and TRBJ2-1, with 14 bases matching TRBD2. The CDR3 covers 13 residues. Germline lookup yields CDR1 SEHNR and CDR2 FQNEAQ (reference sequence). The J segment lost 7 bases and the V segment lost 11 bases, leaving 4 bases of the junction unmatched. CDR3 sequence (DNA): TGTGCCTTGGGACTAGCGGGAGTTAATGAGCAGTTCTTC. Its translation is CALGLAGVNEQFF.

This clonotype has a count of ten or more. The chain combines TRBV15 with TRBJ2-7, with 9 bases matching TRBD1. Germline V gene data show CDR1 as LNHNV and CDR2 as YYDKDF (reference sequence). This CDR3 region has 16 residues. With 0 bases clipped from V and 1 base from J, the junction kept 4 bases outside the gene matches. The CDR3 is CATSRDPGQGSYEQYF. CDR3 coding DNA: TGTGCCACCAGCAGAGATCCGGGACAGGGATCCTACGAGCAGTACTTC.

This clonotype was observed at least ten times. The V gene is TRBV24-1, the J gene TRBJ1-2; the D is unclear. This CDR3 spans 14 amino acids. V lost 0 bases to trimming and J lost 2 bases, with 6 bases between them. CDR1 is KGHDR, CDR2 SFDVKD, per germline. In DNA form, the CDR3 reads TGTGCCACCAGTGATTTGCCCTTCAACTATGGCTACACCTTC. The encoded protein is CATSDLPFNYGYTF.

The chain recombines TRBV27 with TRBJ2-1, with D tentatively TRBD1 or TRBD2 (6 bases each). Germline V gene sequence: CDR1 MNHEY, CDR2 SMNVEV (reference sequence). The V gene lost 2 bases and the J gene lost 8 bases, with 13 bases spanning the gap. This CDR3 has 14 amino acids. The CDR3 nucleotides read TGTGCCAGCAGTTTAAGCTACGGGGGCCATGAGCAGTTCTTC. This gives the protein CASSLSYGGHEQFF.

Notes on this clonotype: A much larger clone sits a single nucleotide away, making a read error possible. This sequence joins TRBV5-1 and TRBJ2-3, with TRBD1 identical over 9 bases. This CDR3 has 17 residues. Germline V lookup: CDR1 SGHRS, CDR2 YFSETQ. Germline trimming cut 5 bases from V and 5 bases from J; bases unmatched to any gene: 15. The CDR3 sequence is CASRNNPGQGSQDTQYF. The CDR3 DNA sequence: TGCGCCAGCAGAAACAACCCGGGACAGGGTTCGCAAGATACGCAGTATTTT. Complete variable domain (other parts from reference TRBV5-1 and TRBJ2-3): KAGVTQTPRYLIKTRGQQVTLSCSPISGHRSVSWYQQTPGQGLQFLFEYFSETQRNKGNFPGRFSGRQFSNSRSEMNVSTLELGDSALYLCASRNNPGQGSQDTQYFGPGTRLTVL.

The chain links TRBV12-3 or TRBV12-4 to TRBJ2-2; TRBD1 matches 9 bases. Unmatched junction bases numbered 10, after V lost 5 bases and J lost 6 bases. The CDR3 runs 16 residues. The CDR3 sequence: CASSTPGQGIPGELFF. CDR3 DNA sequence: TGTGCCAGCAGTACCCCGGGACAGGGTATCCCCGGGGAGCTGTTTTTT.

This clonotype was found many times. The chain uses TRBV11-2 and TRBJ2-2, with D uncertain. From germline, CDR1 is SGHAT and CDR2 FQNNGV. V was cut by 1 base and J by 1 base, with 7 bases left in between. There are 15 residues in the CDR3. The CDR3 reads CASSLAAMNTGELFF. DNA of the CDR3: TGTGCCAGCAGCTTAGCGGCAATGAACACCGGGGAGCTGTTTTTT.

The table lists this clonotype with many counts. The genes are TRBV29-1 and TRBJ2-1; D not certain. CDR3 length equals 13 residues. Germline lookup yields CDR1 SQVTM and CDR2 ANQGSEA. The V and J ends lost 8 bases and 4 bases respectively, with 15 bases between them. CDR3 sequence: CSIRPLAYNEQFF. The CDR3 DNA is TGCAGCATAAGACCGCTCGCTTACAATGAGCAGTTCTTC.